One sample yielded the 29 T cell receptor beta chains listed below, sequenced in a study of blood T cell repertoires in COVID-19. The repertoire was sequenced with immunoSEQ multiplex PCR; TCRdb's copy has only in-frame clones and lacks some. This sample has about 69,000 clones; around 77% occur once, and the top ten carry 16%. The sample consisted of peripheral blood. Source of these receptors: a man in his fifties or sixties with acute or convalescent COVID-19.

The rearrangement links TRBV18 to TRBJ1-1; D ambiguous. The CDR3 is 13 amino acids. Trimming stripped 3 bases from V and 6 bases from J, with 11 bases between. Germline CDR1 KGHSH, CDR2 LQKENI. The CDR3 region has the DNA TGTGCCAGCTCACCGAGGGATGGGGCTGAAGCTTTCTTT. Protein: CASSPRDGAEAFF.

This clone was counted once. The CDR3: CASSSGDRGNTEAFF. Written as DNA, the CDR3 is TGTGCCAGTAGTAGTGGGGACAGGGGGAACACTGAAGCTTTCTTT. The chain couples TRBV19 to TRBJ1-1, with 10 bases lining up with TRBD1. Germline V gene data show CDR1 as LNHDA and CDR2 as SQIVND (reference sequence). There are 15 residues in the CDR3. V was clipped by 4 bases and J by 1 base; unmatched bases: 3.

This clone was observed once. CDR3 sequence reads: CASKSDRANEQFF. The CDR3 bases are TGTGCCAGCAAATCGGACAGGGCCAATGAGCAGTTCTTC. V usage is TRBV12-3 or TRBV12-4 and J usage is TRBJ2-1; 8 positions match TRBD1. V shed 7 bases, J shed 6 bases, and the junction held 5 bases outside the gene matches. This CDR3 has 13 residues.

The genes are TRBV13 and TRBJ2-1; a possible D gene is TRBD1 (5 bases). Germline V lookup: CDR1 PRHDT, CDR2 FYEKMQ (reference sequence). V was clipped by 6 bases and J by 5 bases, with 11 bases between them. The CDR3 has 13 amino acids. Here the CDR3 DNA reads TGTGCCAGCAGATCGACAGTTGACAATGAGCAGTTCTTC. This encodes CASRSTVDNEQFF. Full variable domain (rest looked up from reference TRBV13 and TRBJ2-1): AAGVIQSPRHLIKEKRETATLKCYPIPRHDTVYWYQQGPGQDPQFLISFYEKMQSDKGSIPDRFSAQQFSDYHSELNMSSLELGDSALYFCASRSTVDNEQFFGPGTRLTVL.

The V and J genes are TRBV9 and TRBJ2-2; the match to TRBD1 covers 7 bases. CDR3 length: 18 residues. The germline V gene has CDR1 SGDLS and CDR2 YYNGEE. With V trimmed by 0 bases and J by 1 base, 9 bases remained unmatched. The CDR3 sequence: CASSVAPGQGVNTGELFF. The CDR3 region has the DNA TGTGCCAGCAGCGTAGCCCCCGGGCAGGGGGTGAACACCGGGGAGCTGTTTTTT.

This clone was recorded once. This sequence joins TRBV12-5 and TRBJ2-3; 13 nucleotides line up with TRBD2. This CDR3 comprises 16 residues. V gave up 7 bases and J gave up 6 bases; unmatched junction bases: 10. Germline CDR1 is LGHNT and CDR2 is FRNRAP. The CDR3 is CASAPGTSGETDTQYF. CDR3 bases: TGTGCTAGTGCCCCCGGGACTAGCGGGGAAACTGATACGCAGTATTTT.

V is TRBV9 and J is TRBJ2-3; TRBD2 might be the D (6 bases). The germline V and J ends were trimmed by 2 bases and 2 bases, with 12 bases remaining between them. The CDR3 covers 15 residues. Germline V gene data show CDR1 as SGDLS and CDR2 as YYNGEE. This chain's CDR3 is CASSVGGSFTDTQYF. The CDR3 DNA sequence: TGTGCCAGCAGCGTCGGGGGTTCTTTCACAGATACGCAGTATTTT.

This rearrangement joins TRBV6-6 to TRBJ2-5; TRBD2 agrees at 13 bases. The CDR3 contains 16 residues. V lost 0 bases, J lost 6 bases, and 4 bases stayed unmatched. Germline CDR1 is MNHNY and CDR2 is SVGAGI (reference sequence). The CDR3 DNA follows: TGTGCCAGCAGTTACTCGACTAGCGGGGGGAGAAAGACCCAGTACTTC. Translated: CASSYSTSGGRKTQYF.

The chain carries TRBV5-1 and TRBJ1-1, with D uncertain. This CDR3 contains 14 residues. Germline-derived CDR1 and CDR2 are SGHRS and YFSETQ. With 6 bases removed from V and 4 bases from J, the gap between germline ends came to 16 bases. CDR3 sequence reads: CASMGSGVSTEAFF. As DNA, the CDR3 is TGCGCCAGCATGGGGAGTGGGGTGAGCACTGAAGCTTTCTTT. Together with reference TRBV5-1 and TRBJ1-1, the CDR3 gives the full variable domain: KAGVTQTPRYLIKTRGQQVTLSCSPISGHRSVSWYQQTPGQGLQFLFEYFSETQRNKGNFPGRFSGRQFSNSRSEMNVSTLELGDSALYLCASMGSGVSTEAFFGQGTRLTVV.

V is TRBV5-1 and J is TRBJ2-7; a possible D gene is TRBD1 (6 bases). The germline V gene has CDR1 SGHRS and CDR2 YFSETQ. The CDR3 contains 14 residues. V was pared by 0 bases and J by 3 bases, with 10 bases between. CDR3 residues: CASSLGQAIYEQYF. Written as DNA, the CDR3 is TGCGCCAGCAGCTTGGGACAGGCGATCTACGAGCAGTACTTC.

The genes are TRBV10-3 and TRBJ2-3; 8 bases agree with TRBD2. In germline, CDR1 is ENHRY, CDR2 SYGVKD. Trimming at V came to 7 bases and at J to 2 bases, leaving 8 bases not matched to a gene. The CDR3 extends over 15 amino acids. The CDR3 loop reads CAIKEQRGYTDTQYF. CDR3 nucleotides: TGTGCCATCAAAGAACAGCGGGGGTACACAGATACGCAGTATTTT.

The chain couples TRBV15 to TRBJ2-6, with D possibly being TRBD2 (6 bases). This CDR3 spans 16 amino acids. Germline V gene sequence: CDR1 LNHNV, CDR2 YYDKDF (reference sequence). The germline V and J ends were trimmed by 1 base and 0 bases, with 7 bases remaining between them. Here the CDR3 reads CATSRGGVSGANVLTF. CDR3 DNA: TGTGCCACCAGCAGAGGGGGGGTCTCTGGGGCCAACGTCCTGACTTTC.

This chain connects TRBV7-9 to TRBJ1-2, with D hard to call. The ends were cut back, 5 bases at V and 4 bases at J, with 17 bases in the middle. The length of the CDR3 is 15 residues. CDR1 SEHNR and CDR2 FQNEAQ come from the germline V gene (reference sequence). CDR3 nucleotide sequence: TGTGCCAGCAGCCCGTTGTCGGGAGAATTCTATGGCTACACCTTC. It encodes CASSPLSGEFYGYTF.

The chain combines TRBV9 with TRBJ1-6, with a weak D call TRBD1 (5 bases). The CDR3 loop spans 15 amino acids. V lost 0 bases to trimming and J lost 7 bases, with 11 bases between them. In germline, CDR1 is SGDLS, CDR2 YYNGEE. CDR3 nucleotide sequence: TGTGCCAGCAGCGTAGCCGGAGGGGTAAATTCACCCCTCCACTTT. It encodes CASSVAGGVNSPLHF.

The CDR3 region has the DNA TGTGCCAGCAGCGCCCGTCACACAGGATCGGGAGAGACCCAGTACTTC. Translating it yields CASSARHTGSGETQYF. The chain uses TRBV9 and TRBJ2-5, with D maybe TRBD1 (5 bases). The CDR3 is 16 amino acids. Per germline, CDR1 SGDLS and CDR2 YYNGEE. V lost 3 bases and J lost 4, with 19 bases in between.

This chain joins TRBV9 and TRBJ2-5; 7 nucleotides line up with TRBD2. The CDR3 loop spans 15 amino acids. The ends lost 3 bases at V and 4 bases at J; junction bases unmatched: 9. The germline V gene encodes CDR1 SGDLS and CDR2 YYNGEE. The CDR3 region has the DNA TGTGCCAGCAGCGGGCTAGCGGAGGCCGGAGAGACCCAGTACTTC. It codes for CASSGLAEAGETQYF.

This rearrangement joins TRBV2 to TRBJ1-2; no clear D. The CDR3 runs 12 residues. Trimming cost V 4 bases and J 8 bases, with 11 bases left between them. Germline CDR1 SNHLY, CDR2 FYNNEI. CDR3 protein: CASSAVGYGYTF. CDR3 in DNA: TGTGCCAGCAGTGCAGTCGGGTACGGCTACACCTTC.

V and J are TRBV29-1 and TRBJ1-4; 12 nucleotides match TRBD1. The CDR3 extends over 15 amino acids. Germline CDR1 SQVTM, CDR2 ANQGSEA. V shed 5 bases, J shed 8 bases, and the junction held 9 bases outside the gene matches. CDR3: CSVTPTGTGGEKLFF. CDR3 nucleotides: TGCAGCGTTACCCCGACGGGGACAGGGGGCGAAAAACTGTTTTTT.

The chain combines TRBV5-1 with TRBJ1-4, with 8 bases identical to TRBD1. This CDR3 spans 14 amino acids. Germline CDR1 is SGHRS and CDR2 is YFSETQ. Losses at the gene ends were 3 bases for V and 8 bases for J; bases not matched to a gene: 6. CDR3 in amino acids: CASSSGGSGEKLFF. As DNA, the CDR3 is TGCGCCAGCAGCTCAGGGGGCTCGGGGGAAAAACTGTTTTTT.

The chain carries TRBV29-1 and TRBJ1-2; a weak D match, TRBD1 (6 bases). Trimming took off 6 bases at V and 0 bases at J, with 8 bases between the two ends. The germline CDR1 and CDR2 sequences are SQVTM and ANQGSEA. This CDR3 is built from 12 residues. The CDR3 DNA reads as TGCAGCGTCGGACAGACTAACTATGGCTACACCTTC. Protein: CSVGQTNYGYTF.

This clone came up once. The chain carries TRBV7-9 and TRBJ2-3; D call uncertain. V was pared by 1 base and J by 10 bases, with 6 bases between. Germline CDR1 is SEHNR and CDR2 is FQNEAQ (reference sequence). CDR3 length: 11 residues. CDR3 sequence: CASSLGQAQYF. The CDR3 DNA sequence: TGTGCCAGCAGCTTAGGCCAGGCGCAGTATTTT. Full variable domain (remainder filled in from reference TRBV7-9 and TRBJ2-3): DTGVSQNPRHKITKRGQNVTFRCDPISEHNRLYWYRQTLGQGPEFLTYFQNEAQLEKSRLLSDRFSAERPKGSFSTLEIQRTEQGDSAMYLCASSLGQAQYFGPGTRLTVL.

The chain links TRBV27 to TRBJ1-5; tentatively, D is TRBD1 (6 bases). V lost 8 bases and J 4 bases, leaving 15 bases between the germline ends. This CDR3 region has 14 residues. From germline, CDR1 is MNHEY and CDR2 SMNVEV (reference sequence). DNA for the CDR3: TGTGCCAGCCGTAGACAGGATATGAATCAGCCCCAGCATTTT. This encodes CASRRQDMNQPQHF.

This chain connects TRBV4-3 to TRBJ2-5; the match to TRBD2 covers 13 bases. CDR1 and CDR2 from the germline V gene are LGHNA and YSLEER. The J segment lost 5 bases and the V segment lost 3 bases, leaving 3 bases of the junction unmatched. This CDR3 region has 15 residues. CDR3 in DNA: TGCGCCAGCAGCCAGGCGACTAGCGGGGGGGAGACCCAGTACTTC. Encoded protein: CASSQATSGGETQYF.

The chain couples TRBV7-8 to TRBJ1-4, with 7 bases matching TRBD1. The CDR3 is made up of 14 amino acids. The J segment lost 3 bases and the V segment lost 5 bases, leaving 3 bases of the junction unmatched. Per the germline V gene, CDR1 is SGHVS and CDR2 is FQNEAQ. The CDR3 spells CASSPGTANEKLFF. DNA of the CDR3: TGTGCCAGCAGCCCCGGGACAGCTAATGAAAAACTGTTTTTT.

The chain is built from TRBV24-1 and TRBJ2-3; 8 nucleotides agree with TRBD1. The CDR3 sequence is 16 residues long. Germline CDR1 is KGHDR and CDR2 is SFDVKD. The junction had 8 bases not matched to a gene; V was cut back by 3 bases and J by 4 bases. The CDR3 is CATSDQAGGRSDTQYF. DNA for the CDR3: TGTGCCACCAGTGATCAGGCAGGGGGCCGTTCAGATACGCAGTATTTT.

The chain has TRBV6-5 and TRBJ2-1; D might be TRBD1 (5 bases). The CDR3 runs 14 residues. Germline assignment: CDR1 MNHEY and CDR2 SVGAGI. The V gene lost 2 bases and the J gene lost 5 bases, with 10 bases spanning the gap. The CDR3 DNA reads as TGTGCCAGCAGTTACGGCAGGGCAGACAATGAGCAGTTCTTC. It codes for CASSYGRADNEQFF.

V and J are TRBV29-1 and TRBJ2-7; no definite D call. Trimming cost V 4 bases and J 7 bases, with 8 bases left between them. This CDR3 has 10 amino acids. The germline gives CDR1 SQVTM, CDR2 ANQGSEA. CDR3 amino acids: CSVGSNEQYF. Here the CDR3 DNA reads TGCAGCGTTGGGAGTAATGAGCAGTACTTC.

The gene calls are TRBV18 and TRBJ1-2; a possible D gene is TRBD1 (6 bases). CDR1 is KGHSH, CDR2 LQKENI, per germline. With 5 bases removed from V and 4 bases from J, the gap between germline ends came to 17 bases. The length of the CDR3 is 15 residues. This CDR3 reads CASSARQAGIYGYTF. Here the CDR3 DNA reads TGTGCCAGCTCAGCCAGACAGGCAGGAATCTATGGCTACACCTTC.

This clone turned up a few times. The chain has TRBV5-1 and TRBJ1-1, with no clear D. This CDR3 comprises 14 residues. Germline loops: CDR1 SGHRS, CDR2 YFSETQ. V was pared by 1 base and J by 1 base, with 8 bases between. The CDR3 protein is CASSLLPGNTEAFF. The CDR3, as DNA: TGCGCCAGCAGCTTGCTGCCAGGGAACACTGAAGCTTTCTTT.